Below, 31 T cell receptor beta chains from the same sample are listed, as sequenced in a study of control samples from healthy donors and cancer patients. Produced via immunoSEQ multiplex PCR; TCRdb's table is partial and in-frame only. The table has roughly 170,000 clones, around 93% seen once. The sample comprised blood. The receptors originated from a woman aged 55-69 years in good health.

This clone was counted a few times. The V gene is TRBV7-8, the J gene TRBJ2-2; D call uncertain. The CDR3 spans 14 residues. The V gene lost 3 bases and the J gene lost 2 bases, with 7 bases spanning the gap. The germline gives CDR1 SGHVS, CDR2 FQNEAQ. As DNA, the CDR3 is TGTGCCAGCAGCTTCGGCAGCAACACCGGGGAGCTGTTTTTT. Its translation is CASSFGSNTGELFF.

The chain employs TRBV6-6 and TRBJ2-1; TRBD2 matches 8 bases. The V gene's germline CDR1 is MNHNY and CDR2 SVGAGI (reference sequence). CDR3 size: 12 residues. After removal of 6 bases from V and 7 bases from J, the junction contained 2 bases not matched to a gene. The CDR3 sequence is CASSPGGNEQFF. For the CDR3, the DNA is TGTGCCAGCAGCCCGGGGGGGAATGAGCAGTTCTTC.

This clone was counted a single time. The J gene is TRBJ1-4, the V gene TRBV19; perhaps TRBD1 as D (5 bases). The V and J ends lost 1 base and 0 bases respectively, with 9 bases between them. The length of the CDR3 is 16 residues. Germline-derived CDR1 and CDR2 are LNHDA and SQIVND (reference sequence). The CDR3 reads CASSIGGPATNEKLFF. CDR3 nucleotide sequence: TGTGCCAGTAGTATAGGGGGCCCCGCAACTAATGAAAAACTGTTTTTT. The entire variable domain, with the rest obtained from reference TRBV19 and TRBJ1-4, is as follows: DGGITQSPKYLFRKEGQNVTLSCEQNLNHDAMYWYRQDPGQGLRLIYYSQIVNDFQKGDIAEGYSVSREKKESFPLTVTSAQKNPTAFYLCASSIGGPATNEKLFFGSGTQLSVL.

This chain uses TRBV5-6 with TRBJ2-3, with D uncertain. V was pared by 2 bases and J by 2 bases, with 6 bases between. This CDR3 spans 13 amino acids. CDR1 SGHDT and CDR2 YYEEEE come from the germline V gene. CDR3 coding DNA: TGTGCCAGCAGCTTAGGTTCCACAGATACGCAGTATTTT. It translates to CASSLGSTDTQYF.

V and J are TRBV6-1 and TRBJ2-3; D unresolved. CDR3 length: 14 residues. Germline V CDR1 and CDR2: MNHNS, SASEGT. V dropped 3 bases and J dropped 2 bases, with 9 bases sitting between them. CDR3: CASSDRWTTDTQYF. The DNA for the CDR3 is TGTGCCAGCAGTGACCGATGGACCACAGATACGCAGTATTTT.

The V and J genes are TRBV6-1 and TRBJ1-2; 8 bases match TRBD1. The V segment lost 4 bases and the J segment 1 base; nucleotides outside the gene matches: 8. In germline, CDR1 is MNHNS, CDR2 SASEGT. The CDR3 consists of 16 residues. CDR3 residues: CASSARTGSFNYGYTF. The CDR3 DNA is TGTGCCAGCAGTGCGCGGACAGGGTCCTTTAACTATGGCTACACCTTC.

The CDR3 coding sequence is TGTGCCAGCAGCCCGCATCGGAGTAGATCACCCCTCCACTTT. This encodes CASSPHRSRSPLHF. This chain uses TRBV7-9 with TRBJ1-6, with no clear D. The CDR3 consists of 14 residues. Trimming took 5 bases from V and 10 from J, leaving 15 bases between them. Germline V CDR1 and CDR2: SEHNR, FQNEAQ (reference sequence).

V gene TRBV18 combines with J gene TRBJ1-1, with D maybe TRBD1 (5 bases). CDR1 and CDR2 (germline): KGHSH, LQKENI. This CDR3 is 13 amino acids long. Trimming shortened V by 6 bases and J by 5 bases, and 13 bases separated the two germline ends. The CDR3 nucleotides are TGTGCCAGCTCGCAGGAGACAGAGACTGAAGCTTTCTTT. It encodes CASSQETETEAFF.

This clone was seen just once. This sequence joins TRBV5-6 and TRBJ1-2, with a tentative D call TRBD1 (5 bases). Trimming stripped 2 bases from V and 4 bases from J, with 12 bases between. The V gene's germline CDR1 is SGHDT and CDR2 YYEEEE. The CDR3 spans 14 residues. DNA for the CDR3: TGTGCCAGCAGCTTACCGGGGGTGGCCTATGGCTACACCTTC. Its translation: CASSLPGVAYGYTF.

V and J are TRBV9 and TRBJ1-1; maybe TRBD1 (6 bases). Looked up from germline, CDR1 is SGDLS and CDR2 is YYNGEE. This CDR3 contains 15 residues. The V and J ends lost 6 bases and 2 bases respectively, with 17 bases between them. CDR3 nucleotides: TGTGCCAGCAACGACTACTGGGGGCACAACACTGAAGCTTTCTTT. This codes for CASNDYWGHNTEAFF. The whole variable domain, filled in from reference TRBV9 and TRBJ1-1, reads DSGVTQTPKHLITATGQRVTLRCSPRSGDLSVYWYQQSLDQGLQFLIQYYNGEERAKGNILERFSAQQFPDLHSELNLSSLELGDSALYFCASNDYWGHNTEAFFGQGTRLTVV.

The chain employs TRBV5-1 and TRBJ2-1, with TRBD1 identical over 8 bases. V shed 2 bases and J 8 bases; nucleotides not matched to a gene: 9. CDR3 size: 15 residues. The germline CDR1 and CDR2 sequences are SGHRS and YFSETQ. This CDR3 reads CASSFRTGFWDEQFF. The CDR3, as DNA: TGCGCCAGCAGCTTCCGGACAGGGTTTTGGGATGAGCAGTTCTTC.

The gene calls are TRBV9 and TRBJ1-2; D not certain. CDR1 and CDR2 from the germline V gene are SGDLS and YYNGEE. The CDR3 is 15 amino acids. V was clipped by 0 bases and J by 3 bases, with 12 bases between them. The CDR3 region is CASSVDPESDYGYTF. Here the CDR3 DNA reads TGTGCCAGCAGCGTAGATCCTGAGAGTGACTATGGCTACACCTTC.

CDR3 nucleotides: TGTGCCAGCAGCCTTGGTCGGGACAGAGACACAGATACGCAGTATTTT. This translates into CASSLGRDRDTDTQYF. The chain carries TRBV4-2 and TRBJ2-3; 7 nucleotides align to TRBD1. Germline V gene lookup returns CDR1 LGHNA and CDR2 YNFKEQ. The CDR3 runs to 16 residues. The V gene end was trimmed by 4 bases and the J gene end by 2 bases; junction bases not matched to a gene: 9.

The chain combines TRBV9 with TRBJ1-4, with TRBD1 matching over 8 bases. V shed 4 bases, J shed 8 bases, and the junction held 10 bases outside the gene matches. CDR1 is SGDLS and CDR2 is YYNGEE in the germline V gene. CDR3 size: 15 residues. The chain's CDR3 is CASSPHGQGAEKLFF. The CDR3 DNA is TGTGCCAGCAGCCCCCATGGGCAGGGGGCGGAAAAACTGTTTTTT. Supplemented by reference TRBV9 and TRBJ1-4, the full variable domain reads DSGVTQTPKHLITATGQRVTLRCSPRSGDLSVYWYQQSLDQGLQFLIQYYNGEERAKGNILERFSAQQFPDLHSELNLSSLELGDSALYFCASSPHGQGAEKLFFGSGTQLSVL.

The chain is built from TRBV25-1 and TRBJ1-5; 8 bases line up with TRBD1. Germline V CDR1 and CDR2: MGHDK, SYGVNS. Trimming removed 3 bases from V and 7 bases from J; junction bases left unmatched: 14. The CDR3 consists of 17 residues. CDR3 amino acids: CASSDRSTDRVNQPQHF. In DNA, the CDR3 is TGTGCCAGCAGTGATCGATCAACGGACAGGGTTAACCAGCCCCAGCATTTT.

The chain combines TRBV6-6 with TRBJ1-2, with a possible D match to TRBD1 (6 bases). Trimming took off 5 bases at V and 4 bases at J, with 14 bases between the two ends. This CDR3 is 14 amino acids long. Germline V gives CDR1 MNHNY, CDR2 SVGAGI (reference sequence). The CDR3 here is CASSTDSVIYGYTF. The CDR3, as DNA: TGTGCCAGCAGTACGGACAGCGTAATCTATGGCTACACCTTC.

CDR3 sequence (DNA): TGCGCCAGCAGCCCAGGGGTACAGGCCGGGGAGCTGTTTTTT. Residues: CASSPGVQAGELFF. This chain connects TRBV5-1 to TRBJ2-2; tentative D call: TRBD1 (6 bases). Germline V CDR1 and CDR2: SGHRS, YFSETQ. The CDR3 has 14 residues. V lost 4 bases and J lost 6, with 13 bases in between.

The genes are TRBV6-5 and TRBJ2-6, with D possibly TRBD1 on 5 matching bases. This CDR3 comprises 14 residues. V lost 6 bases and J lost 1, with 7 bases in between. CDR1 MNHEY and CDR2 SVGAGI come from the germline V gene. CDR3 sequence reads: CASRRQSGANVLTF. CDR3 in DNA: TGTGCCAGCAGAAGACAGTCTGGGGCCAACGTCCTGACTTTC.

This sequence joins TRBV7-3 and TRBJ2-2; TRBD1 agrees at 7 bases. J gave up 5 bases and V 5 bases, and 11 bases lay outside the gene matches. The CDR3 length is 16 residues. Germline CDR1 reads SGHTA; CDR2 reads FQGTGA. CDR3 nucleotides: TGTGCCAGCAGCAGGGCCCCGGGACAGAGGACCGGGGAGCTGTTTTTT. This translates into CASSRAPGQRTGELFF.

The J gene is TRBJ2-1, the V gene TRBV27, with TRBD1 matching over 8 bases. The germline gives CDR1 MNHEY, CDR2 SMNVEV (reference sequence). The CDR3 sequence is 16 residues long. The V and J ends lost 4 bases and 5 bases, in that order; junction bases with no gene match: 10. CDR3 region: CASSWPSGQDHNEQFF. As DNA, the CDR3 is TGTGCCAGCAGTTGGCCGTCGGGACAGGACCACAATGAGCAGTTCTTC.

This sequence joins TRBV3-1 (or the pseudogene TRBV3-2) and TRBJ1-4; TRBD1 matches 7 bases. Germline V gene data show CDR1 as LGHDT and CDR2 as YNNKEL (reference sequence). The CDR3 extends over 15 amino acids. V was pared by 4 bases and J by 5 bases, with 7 bases of the junction left unmatched. The CDR3 here is CASSPWGQQNEKLFF. The DNA for the CDR3 is TGTGCCAGCAGCCCCTGGGGACAGCAAAATGAAAAACTGTTTTTT.

This clone was detected only a few times. The V call is TRBV7-8, the J call TRBJ2-1; tentatively, D is TRBD2 (6 bases). Germline assignment: CDR1 SGHVS and CDR2 FQNEAQ. Trimming removed 3 bases at V and 2 bases at J, with 11 bases between. The CDR3 is made up of 15 amino acids. The CDR3 DNA reads as TGTGCCAGCAGCTTGGGACTCCTAACCTACAATGAGCAGTTCTTC. Its protein is CASSLGLLTYNEQFF.

This rearrangement joins TRBV4-3 to TRBJ1-5; D gene unclear. V was shortened by 0 bases and J by 5 bases, with 5 bases between the two germline ends. The CDR3 contains 13 residues. Germline V CDR1 and CDR2: LGHNA, YSLEER. As DNA, the CDR3 is TGCGCCAGCAGCCAAGATTCGCATCAGCCCCAGCATTTT. This translates into CASSQDSHQPQHF.

This sequence joins TRBV4-3 and TRBJ1-6; TRBD1 might be the D (6 bases). Germline CDR1 and CDR2: LGHNA and YSLEER. Trimming left V 4 bases short and J 1 base short, with 17 bases between. This CDR3 region has 18 residues. Here the CDR3 DNA reads TGCGCCAGCAGCCGCTCCGGAGGGGGAGAATCCTATAATTCACCCCTCCACTTT. It encodes CASSRSGGGESYNSPLHF.

This clone is a singleton in its sample. The chain has TRBV12-3 or TRBV12-4 and TRBJ1-2, with D unresolved. This CDR3 comprises 12 residues. V lost 3 bases and J lost 5, with 7 bases in between. The CDR3: CASSFDGYGYTF. CDR3 coding DNA: TGTGCCAGCAGTTTCGACGGATATGGCTACACCTTC.

This chain uses TRBV7-9 with TRBJ1-4; tentative D call: TRBD1 (5 bases). The CDR3 sequence is 19 residues long. CDR1 is SEHNR, CDR2 FQNEAQ, per germline (reference sequence). Trimming took 3 bases from V and 6 from J, leaving 26 bases between them. CDR3 sequence reads: CASSFRIVREVAQDEKLFF. Here the CDR3 DNA reads TGTGCCAGCAGCTTTCGCATCGTCAGGGAGGTCGCTCAAGATGAAAAACTGTTTTTT.

This clone was recorded only once. The CDR3, as DNA: TGCGCCAGCAGCCAAGAATGGGTCGGGGGGAGCACAGATACGCAGTATTTT. Encoded protein: CASSQEWVGGSTDTQYF. The chain uses TRBV4-1 and TRBJ2-3, with 7 bases aligning to TRBD2. The length of the CDR3 is 17 residues. V lost 0 bases and J lost 0; bases outside the gene matches: 6. Looked up from germline, CDR1 is MGHRA and CDR2 is YSYEKL.

The chain recombines TRBV28 with TRBJ1-5, with no clear D. Germline values: CDR1 MDHEN, CDR2 SYDVKM. CDR3 length: 12 residues. V was clipped by 7 bases and J by 2 bases, with 6 bases between them. CDR3 bases: TGTGCCAGCATATCGGGCAATCAGCCCCAGCATTTT. This gives the protein CASISGNQPQHF.

The chain uses TRBV12-3 or TRBV12-4 and TRBJ1-5; D may be TRBD1 (5 bases). V lost 3 bases and J lost 5, with 8 bases in between. CDR3 length equals 13 residues. CDR3 bases: TGTGCCAGCAGTTTTCCGGGGGATCAGCCCCAGCATTTT. It codes for CASSFPGDQPQHF.

This chain links TRBV7-8 with TRBJ2-2; possible D gene TRBD1, 5 bases. CDR1 and CDR2 (germline): SGHVS, FQNEAQ. This CDR3 contains 20 residues. Trimming pared 3 bases from V and 0 bases from J, leaving 23 bases between. Here the CDR3 reads CASSFRQGRSYTANTGELFF. The CDR3 DNA is TGTGCCAGCAGCTTTAGGCAGGGTCGGTCCTACACCGCGAACACCGGGGAGCTGTTTTTT.

The count of this clone is one. This chain connects TRBV6-1 to TRBJ1-6; D is possibly TRBD1 (5 bases). CDR3 length: 16 residues. V gave up 0 bases and J gave up 9 bases, with 15 bases separating them. CDR1 is MNHNS and CDR2 is SASEGT in the germline V gene. The CDR3 DNA follows: TGTGCCAGCAGTGAAGCGCCCGGGCAGGGTAGTTCACCCCTCCACTTT. Translation: CASSEAPGQGSSPLHF.